Listed here are 9 T cell receptor beta chains from one sample, sequenced in a study of cytomegalovirus exposure and HLA in healthy donors (TCRdb year 2017). The method was the immunoSEQ multiplex PCR assay. For the multiplex PCR, a mixture combining 60 forward primers for TCR Vbeta segments and 13 reverse primers for TCR Jbeta segments was used. This is the immuneACCESS table as TCRdb keeps it, with only in-frame sequences that have V and J called. A part of the clones is gone; compared with another copy, unresolved V genes explain less than half, and the rest is unexplained. This sample comprises 150,000 or so clones, roughly 10% of them detected only once. The top ten clones comprise less than 2% of the sample. Sequenced sample: PBMCs. These receptors all stem from a man between 45 and 60 years old in good health and CMV-seronegative.

V and J are TRBV28 and TRBJ2-1, with TRBD2 as a possible D gene (6 bases). CDR3 length: 14 residues. The V end lost 4 bases, the J end lost 1 base, and 8 bases lay between the germline ends. Germline V gene data show CDR1 as MDHEN and CDR2 as SYDVKM. This CDR3 reads CASSSLASYNEQFF. In DNA form, the CDR3 reads TGTGCCAGCAGTTCTCTAGCGTCCTACAATGAGCAGTTCTTC. The full variable domain, in which reference TRBV28 and TRBJ2-1 provide the parts outside the CDR3, is DVKVTQSSRYLVKRTGEKVFLECVQDMDHENMFWYRQDPGLGLRLIYFSYDVKMKEKGDIPEGYSVSREKKERFSLILESASTNQTSMYLCASSSLASYNEQFFGPGTRLTVL.

This clone has just a few counts. The chain employs TRBV10-1 and TRBJ2-5; 12 bases fit TRBD2. Trimming at V came to 6 bases and at J to 3 bases, leaving 8 bases not matched to a gene. The germline gives CDR1 WNHNN, CDR2 SYGVQD (reference sequence). CDR3 length: 16 amino acids. In nucleotides, the CDR3 is TGCGCCAGCAGACAGACTAGCGGGGGAGGGGAAGAGACCCAGTACTTC. This gives the protein CASRQTSGGGEETQYF.

The sample holds a few counts of this clone. CDR3 sequence reads: CASSPVRDSVGYTF. CDR3 in DNA: TGTGCCAGCAGTCCAGTCCGGGACAGCGTTGGCTACACCTTC. V gene TRBV6-5 combines with J gene TRBJ1-2; 7 bases are shared with TRBD1. V was pared by 5 bases and J by 7 bases, with 10 bases of the junction left unmatched. This CDR3 spans 14 amino acids. Germline CDR1 reads MNHEY; CDR2 reads SVGAGI.

This clone was seen many times. V usage is TRBV13 and J usage is TRBJ1-1, with 10 bases aligning to TRBD1. The ends lost 5 bases at V and 5 bases at J; junction bases unmatched: 8. CDR1 is PRHDT, CDR2 FYEKMQ, per germline (reference sequence). The CDR3 has 15 residues. CDR3 in amino acids: CASSLRQGARTEAFF. The CDR3 DNA is TGTGCCAGCAGCCTAAGACAGGGGGCGCGGACTGAAGCTTTCTTT.

The sample holds a few counts of this clone. The chain joins TRBV30 to TRBJ1-2; maybe TRBD1 (6 bases). In germline, CDR1 is GTSNPN, CDR2 SVGIG (reference sequence). The V gene lost 4 bases and the J gene lost 5 bases, with 14 bases spanning the gap. The CDR3 is made up of 13 amino acids. The CDR3 here is CAWNPGRGYGYTF. The CDR3 region has the DNA TGTGCCTGGAACCCGGGGAGGGGGTATGGCTACACCTTC.

In this sample, this clone turned up many times. This sequence joins TRBV18 and TRBJ1-1; the match to TRBD1 covers 9 bases. Trimming at V came to 3 bases and at J to 7 bases, leaving 6 bases not matched to a gene. The CDR3 covers 14 residues. CDR1 is KGHSH and CDR2 is LQKENI in the germline V gene. The CDR3 region has the DNA TGTGCCAGCTCACCGGGACAGGGTACGAATGAAGCTTTCTTT. Encoded protein: CASSPGQGTNEAFF.

The rearrangement uses TRBV4-1 and TRBJ1-3, with 10 bases matching TRBD1. Trimming removed 4 bases from V and 4 bases from J; junction bases left unmatched: 4. Looked up from germline, CDR1 is MGHRA and CDR2 is YSYEKL. This CDR3 spans 15 amino acids. CDR3 nucleotide sequence: TGCGCCAGCAGCCTACGACAGGGGGCCGGAAACACCATATATTTT. Its protein is CASSLRQGAGNTIYF.

This clone was counted only a few times. The chain recombines TRBV28 with TRBJ2-5, with D unresolved. Germline V gene sequence: CDR1 MDHEN, CDR2 SYDVKM. This CDR3 contains 15 residues. V lost 3 bases to trimming and J lost 2 bases, with 13 bases between them. CDR3 region: CASSLYPRLQETQYF. The CDR3 nucleotides read TGTGCCAGCAGTTTGTATCCGCGGTTACAAGAGACCCAGTACTTC.

This sequence joins TRBV29-1 and TRBJ1-1, with no clear D. The germline V gene has CDR1 SQVTM and CDR2 ANQGSEA. V dropped 7 bases and J dropped 0 bases, with 12 bases sitting between them. This CDR3 is built from 13 residues. CDR3 in DNA: TGCAGCGCAGTCCGGGTACTGAACACTGAAGCTTTCTTT. Protein: CSAVRVLNTEAFF. Supplemented by reference TRBV29-1 and TRBJ1-1, the full variable domain reads SAVISQKPSRDICQRGTSLTIQCQVDSQVTMMFWYRQQPGQSLTLIATANQGSEATYESGFVIDKFPISRPNLTFSTLTVSNMSPEDSSIYLCSAVRVLNTEAFFGQGTRLTVV.